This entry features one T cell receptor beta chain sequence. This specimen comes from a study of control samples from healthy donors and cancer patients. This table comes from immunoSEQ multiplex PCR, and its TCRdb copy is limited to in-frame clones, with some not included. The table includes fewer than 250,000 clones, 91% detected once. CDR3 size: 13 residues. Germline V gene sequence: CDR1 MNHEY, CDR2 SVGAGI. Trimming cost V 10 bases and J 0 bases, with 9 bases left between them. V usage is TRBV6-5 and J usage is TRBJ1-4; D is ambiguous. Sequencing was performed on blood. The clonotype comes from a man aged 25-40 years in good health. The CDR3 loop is CATSTSTNEKLFF. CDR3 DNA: TGTGCCACCTCGACATCAACTAATGAAAAACTGTTTTTT.